The following is a T cell receptor (beta chain) sequence with its context. This entry comes from a study of blood T cell repertoires in COVID-19. For the study at large: The origin of the acute and convalescent COVID-19 samples was the United States, Italy and Spain. The cDNA or gDNA used as material had been derived from T cells, B-cell-depleted T cells, or PBMCs.

The Seattle site enrolled patients during active infection and followed them longitudinally. As originally analysed: Counts of nucleated cells, estimated from reference gene primer amplification, were obtained. Profiled with immunoSEQ multiplex PCR; TCRdb holds only in-frame clones, not every one. That table supplies the V and J calls and clone size; D and trimming were determined from the DNA. The sample holds 250,000 or so clones; 88% are singletons and the top ten take around 6.6%. This CDR3 has 14 amino acids. V lost 0 bases to trimming and J lost 3 bases, with 7 bases between them. Germline V CDR1 and CDR2: SGDLS, YYNGEE.

The clonotype comes from a woman aged 25 to 39 with COVID-19, enrolled during active disease. The sequenced material came from peripheral blood. The chain couples TRBV9 to TRBJ2-1, with a tentative D call TRBD2 (6 bases). CDR3 sequence: CASSVVDYYNEQFF. The CDR3 DNA follows: TGTGCCAGCAGCGTAGTGGACTACTACAATGAGCAGTTCTTC.